This entry describes one T cell receptor (beta chain). Its antigen is unknown. Germline values: CDR1 MNHEY, CDR2 SVGAGI. Trimming took 8 bases from V and 2 from J, leaving 16 bases between them. The CDR3 consists of 15 residues. Assay: immunoSEQ multiplex PCR; the TCRdb copy retains only in-frame clones and omits some. This table has about 12,000 clones, about four fifths appearing once. The sample belongs to a study of memory B cells and T cells in multiple sclerosis. Study-wide points: Normalization was needed because clone-set size differences affected shared clonotype counts.

Stimulus-free culture yielded autoproliferating CFSE-dim and non-proliferating CFSE-high T cells, each sequenced separately. Replicate wells were pooled after about seven days of stimulus-free culture of 5x10^7 CFSE-labeled PBMCs. The rearrangement joins TRBV6-5 to TRBJ1-5, with no clear D. Material: PBMCs from blood kept in culture. The origin of this receptor is a human donor with multiple sclerosis. CDR3 in amino acids: CASGGESTGNQPQHF. The CDR3 coding sequence is TGTGCCAGCGGCGGGGAGAGTACGGGCAATCAGCCCCAGCATTTT.